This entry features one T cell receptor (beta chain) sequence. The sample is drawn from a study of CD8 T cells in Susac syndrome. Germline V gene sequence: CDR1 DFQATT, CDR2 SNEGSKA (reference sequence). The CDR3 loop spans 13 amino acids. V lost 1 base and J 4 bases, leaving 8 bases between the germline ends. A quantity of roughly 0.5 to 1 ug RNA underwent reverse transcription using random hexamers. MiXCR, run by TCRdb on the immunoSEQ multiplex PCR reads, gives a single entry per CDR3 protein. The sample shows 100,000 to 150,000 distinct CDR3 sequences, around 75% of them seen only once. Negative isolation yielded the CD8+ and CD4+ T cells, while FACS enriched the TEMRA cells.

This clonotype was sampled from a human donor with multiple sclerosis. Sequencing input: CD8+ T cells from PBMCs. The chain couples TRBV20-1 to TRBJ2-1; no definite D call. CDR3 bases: TGCAGTGCTAGAGCTTTCAGTTACAATGAGCAGTTCTTC. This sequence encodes CSARAFSYNEQFF.